The 14 T cell receptor beta chains reported below all come from one sample, sequenced in a study of T cells in Graves' hyperthyroidism and ophthalmopathy. RNA transcripts served as the template for amplifying TCR beta CDR3 regions. The study used the HTBI primer set for a first-round RT-PCR of the TCR CDR3. Each CDR3 protein is one row after TCRdb ran MiXCR on the multiplex PCR reads. The table records approximately 710,000 distinct CDR3 sequences, approximately 15% of them present only once. Material for sequencing was blood. The origin of the receptors is a man aged 50 to 60 with Graves' hyperthyroidism.

In its sample, this clonotype was seen many times. V and J are TRBV7-9 and TRBJ2-1; TRBD2 might be the D (6 bases). With 5 bases removed from V and 0 bases from J, the gap between germline ends came to 14 bases. The CDR3 totals 16 residues. Germline lookup yields CDR1 SEHNR and CDR2 FQNEAQ (reference sequence). As DNA, the CDR3 is TGTGCCAGCAGCCCGATTCGGGGGACCTCCTACAATGAGCAGTTCTTC. Its translation: CASSPIRGTSYNEQFF.

This clonotype appeared many times. The chain employs TRBV7-8 and TRBJ2-7, with 8 nucleotides matching TRBD1. The CDR3 extends over 15 amino acids. J gave up 1 base and V 3 bases, and 5 bases lay outside the gene matches. Germline lookup yields CDR1 SGHVS and CDR2 FQNEAQ. The CDR3 is CASSLFGTGSYEQYF. CDR3 sequence (DNA): TGTGCCAGCAGCTTGTTCGGGACAGGATCCTACGAGCAGTACTTC.

The chain couples TRBV28 to TRBJ1-1, with TRBD1 matching over 10 bases. CDR3 length equals 16 residues. The V gene end was trimmed by 7 bases and the J gene end by 3 bases; junction bases not matched to a gene: 11. CDR1 MDHEN and CDR2 SYDVKM come from the germline V gene. Written as DNA, the CDR3 is TGTGCCAGCACCTACCGGGACAGGGGCGACTACACTGAAGCTTTCTTT. This translates into CASTYRDRGDYTEAFF.

J is TRBJ2-7 and V is TRBV4-1; 9 bases align to TRBD2. The CDR3 extends over 15 amino acids. The germline V gene has CDR1 MGHRA and CDR2 YSYEKL. With 0 bases clipped from V and 2 bases from J, the junction kept 2 bases outside the gene matches. CDR3 DNA sequence: TGCGCCAGCAGCCAAGACCGCGGGAGGGCCTACGAGCAGTACTTC. Protein: CASSQDRGRAYEQYF.

This clonotype was seen a few times. V usage is TRBV9 and J usage is TRBJ2-7, with D maybe TRBD1 (5 bases). The CDR3 length is 14 residues. The germline gives CDR1 SGDLS, CDR2 YYNGEE. The V end was cut by 0 bases, the J end by 2 bases, with 9 bases between. The chain's CDR3 is CASSVGQGTYEQYF. The CDR3 nucleotides read TGTGCCAGCAGCGTAGGGCAGGGTACCTACGAGCAGTACTTC. Full variable domain (rest looked up from reference TRBV9 and TRBJ2-7): DSGVTQTPKHLITATGQRVTLRCSPRSGDLSVYWYQQSLDQGLQFLIQYYNGEERAKGNILERFSAQQFPDLHSELNLSSLELGDSALYFCASSVGQGTYEQYFGPGTRLTVT.

For this clonotype: The germline gene is not matched at one end of the junction; a read error may be the cause. The chain couples TRBV19 to TRBJ2-1, with D possibly being TRBD1 or TRBD2 (6 bases each). Germline assignment: CDR1 LNHDA and CDR2 SQIVND (reference sequence). This CDR3 spans 15 amino acids. In DNA, the CDR3 is TGTGCCAGACGACATTGGGGGGCCCCCTACAATGAGCAGTTCTTT. It translates to CARRHWGAPYNEQFF.

At least ten counts were recorded for this clonotype. The CDR3 DNA is TGCAGTGCTATTGCGCTAGCGGACTACGAGCAGTACTTC. Translating gives CSAIALADYEQYF. This sequence joins TRBV20-1 and TRBJ2-7; 7 bases align to TRBD2. V lost 4 bases, J lost 3 bases, and 6 bases stayed unmatched. The CDR3 runs to 13 residues. CDR1 is DFQATT and CDR2 is SNEGSKA in the germline V gene (reference sequence).

This clonotype was counted many times. The V and J genes are TRBV6-2 or TRBV6-3 and TRBJ1-1, with a weak D call TRBD1 (5 bases). V was trimmed by 1 base and J by 1 base, leaving 16 bases between them. Per germline, CDR1 MNHEY and CDR2 SVGEGT. The CDR3 sequence is 17 residues long. Written as DNA, the CDR3 is TGTGCCAGCAGTTACTGGCTTGCCAAAAGGGGGAACACTGAAGCTTTCTTT. Translation gives CASSYWLAKRGNTEAFF.

There are many counts of this clonotype. The genes are TRBV15 and TRBJ2-5; D is undetermined. The CDR3 sequence is 14 residues long. V lost 4 bases and J 2 bases, leaving 11 bases between the germline ends. Germline CDR1 and CDR2: LNHNV and YYDKDF (reference sequence). The CDR3 here is CATSTEPQQETQYF. Here the CDR3 DNA reads TGTGCCACCAGCACCGAACCACAGCAAGAGACCCAGTACTTC. Together with reference TRBV15 and TRBJ2-5, the CDR3 gives the full variable domain: DAMVIQNPRYQVTQFGKPVTLSCSQTLNHNVMYWYQQKSSQAPKLLFHYYDKDFNNEADTPDNFQSRRPNTSFCFLDIRSPGLGDTAMYLCATSTEPQQETQYFGPGTRLLVL.

V usage is TRBV6-1 and J usage is TRBJ1-1; 9 bases agree with TRBD1. This CDR3 has 19 amino acids. Germline V lookup: CDR1 MNHNS, CDR2 SASEGT. V lost 2 bases to trimming and J lost 0 bases; unmatched junction nucleotides: 13. In DNA form, the CDR3 reads TGTGCCAGCAGTGAACTTCCCCCGGGACAGGGTTATATGAACACTGAAGCTTTCTTT. It translates to CASSELPPGQGYMNTEAFF.

The V call is TRBV7-9, the J call TRBJ2-7, with D unresolved. CDR3 length: 15 amino acids. V was shortened by 3 bases and J by 5 bases, with 17 bases between the two germline ends. The V gene's germline CDR1 is SEHNR and CDR2 FQNEAQ (reference sequence). CDR3 coding DNA: TGTGCCAGCAGCTTGTCAGCCACGTTGGGTGACGAGCAGTACTTC. Translating gives CASSLSATLGDEQYF.

This clonotype was seen repeatedly, ten times or more. This chain connects TRBV3-1 to TRBJ2-3; 8 positions match TRBD1. The CDR3 is 15 residues long. The J segment lost 6 bases and the V segment lost 1 base, leaving 6 bases of the junction unmatched. CDR1 and CDR2 (germline): LGHDT, YNNKEL (reference sequence). This CDR3 reads CASSQGTGKEDTQYF. The CDR3 DNA reads as TGTGCCAGCAGCCAAGGGACAGGGAAGGAGGATACGCAGTATTTT.

This clonotype was found a few times. The V call is TRBV7-9, the J call TRBJ2-7; TRBD2 aligns across 7 bases. Germline V gene data show CDR1 as SEHNR and CDR2 as FQNEAQ (reference sequence). The CDR3 covers 14 residues. With 5 bases clipped from V and 5 bases from J, the junction kept 9 bases outside the gene matches. The chain's CDR3 is CASSQGGTNHEQYF. In nucleotides, the CDR3 is TGTGCCAGCAGCCAGGGAGGGACTAACCACGAGCAGTACTTC.

This clonotype was picked up many times. This chain connects TRBV6-2 or TRBV6-3 to TRBJ2-7, with a possible D match to TRBD2 (5 bases). This CDR3 region has 14 residues. In germline, CDR1 is MNHEY, CDR2 SVGEGT. V was shortened by 2 bases and J by 5 bases, with 13 bases between the two germline ends. CDR3 region: CASSYAEDPHEQYF. DNA of the CDR3: TGTGCCAGCAGTTACGCGGAGGATCCCCACGAGCAGTACTTC.